One and the same sample provided the 14 T cell receptor beta chains below, sequenced in a study of CD8 T cells in Susac syndrome. Random hexamers were used to reverse transcribe an amount of roughly 0.45 to 1 ug RNA. TCRdb reprocessed the immunoSEQ multiplex PCR reads via MiXCR and lists one record per CDR3 protein. The repertoire holds around 270,000 distinct CDR3 sequences, approximately 90% seen once, with around 0.2% in the top ten. Sequencing was performed on CD8+ T cells from PBMCs. Every receptor here comes from a human donor with multiple sclerosis.

The chain employs TRBV28 and TRBJ2-7; 9 bases are a match to TRBD2. Germline CDR1 reads MDHEN; CDR2 reads SYDVKM. Germline trimming cut 2 bases from V and 3 bases from J; bases unmatched to any gene: 2. The CDR3 loop spans 14 amino acids. The CDR3 sequence: CASSLGGRDYEQYF. Here the CDR3 DNA reads TGTGCCAGCAGTTTAGGCGGGAGGGACTACGAGCAGTACTTC.

V is TRBV9 and J is TRBJ2-7, with D possibly being TRBD2 (6 bases). The V end lost 0 bases, the J end lost 0 bases, and 10 bases lay between the germline ends. CDR1 SGDLS and CDR2 YYNGEE come from the germline V gene. The CDR3 length is 15 residues. The CDR3 region has the DNA TGTGCCAGCAGCGTAGTTGCGGGATTCTCCTACGAGCAGTACTTC. Translating it yields CASSVVAGFSYEQYF.

This rearrangement joins TRBV19 to TRBJ2-3; 8 bases are shared with TRBD2. V lost 11 bases to trimming and J lost 6 bases; unmatched junction nucleotides: 4. Germline values: CDR1 LNHDA, CDR2 SQIVND (reference sequence). CDR3 size: 11 residues. The CDR3 DNA reads TGTGCCGCCTCGGGGGGGGATACGCAGTATTTT. Translating gives CAASGGDTQYF.

This clonotype was recorded once. For the CDR3, the DNA is TGTGCCAGTTATCTAACCGGGGAGCTGTTTTTT. This encodes CASYLTGELFF. The J gene is TRBJ2-2, the V gene TRBV7-9; no clear D. V was trimmed by 9 bases and J by 5 bases, leaving 7 bases between them. This CDR3 is built from 11 residues. Germline CDR1 reads SEHNR; CDR2 reads FQNEAQ (reference sequence).

The rearrangement uses TRBV20-1 and TRBJ2-3; 11 positions agree with TRBD2. From germline, CDR1 is DFQATT and CDR2 SNEGSKA (reference sequence). V trimming: 3 bases; J trimming: 4 bases; junction bases outside the gene matches: 9. The CDR3 length is 16 residues. CDR3 protein: CSARDLAGGLSDTQYF. The CDR3 region has the DNA TGCAGTGCTAGGGATCTAGCGGGGGGTTTATCAGATACGCAGTATTTT.

Written as DNA, the CDR3 is TGTGCCAGCAGCTTAGTTGGGGTCTACGAGCAGTACTTC. Translating it yields CASSLVGVYEQYF. The chain uses TRBV7-9 and TRBJ2-7; no definite D call. V was trimmed by 1 base and J by 3 bases, leaving 7 bases between them. Germline-derived CDR1 and CDR2 are SEHNR and FQNEAQ (reference sequence). This CDR3 has 13 amino acids. Full variable domain (outside the CDR3, taken from reference TRBV7-9 and TRBJ2-7): DTGVSQNPRHKITKRGQNVTFRCDPISEHNRLYWYRQTLGQGPEFLTYFQNEAQLEKSRLLSDRFSAERPKGSFSTLEIQRTEQGDSAMYLCASSLVGVYEQYFGPGTRLTVT.

V gene TRBV6-5 combines with J gene TRBJ1-6, with TRBD1 matching over 8 bases. Germline CDR1 reads MNHEY; CDR2 reads SVGAGI. V shed 0 bases, J shed 10 bases, and the junction held 8 bases outside the gene matches. CDR3 size: 16 residues. The CDR3 protein is CASSYSTRGLKSPLHF. The CDR3 DNA follows: TGTGCCAGCAGTTACTCGACCAGGGGGCTAAAGTCACCCCTCCACTTT.

The chain is built from TRBV29-1 and TRBJ1-2; a possible D gene is TRBD1 (5 bases). V shed 7 bases and J shed 8 bases, with 26 bases lying between them. Germline values: CDR1 SQVTM, CDR2 ANQGSEA. This CDR3 has 15 residues. The CDR3 sequence is CSGKALGSLGLGYTF. In nucleotides, the CDR3 is TGCAGCGGGAAGGCCCTGGGGTCGTTGGGGCTCGGCTACACCTTC.

The CDR3: CASSLVGGYNEQFF. The CDR3 coding sequence is TGTGCCAGCAGCTTAGTGGGTGGCTACAATGAGCAGTTCTTC. This chain uses TRBV11-2 with TRBJ2-1, with unresolved D. The ends were cut back, 1 base at V and 3 bases at J, with 7 bases in the middle. Germline-derived CDR1 and CDR2 are SGHAT and FQNNGV. The CDR3 covers 14 residues.

The chain uses TRBV9 and TRBJ2-7; 13 bases align to TRBD2. V trimming: 0 bases; J trimming: 5 bases; junction bases outside the gene matches: 2. Germline CDR1 is SGDLS and CDR2 is YYNGEE. This CDR3 is built from 15 residues. The CDR3 DNA follows: TGTGCCAGCAGCGTAGGTGGGACTAGCGGGGACGAGCAGTACTTC. Its protein is CASSVGGTSGDEQYF.

The chain combines TRBV11-2 with TRBJ1-3; TRBD1 agrees at 8 bases. The CDR3 extends over 20 amino acids. The junction had 17 bases not matched to a gene; V was cut back by 4 bases and J by 0 bases. The germline gives CDR1 SGHAT, CDR2 FQNNGV. CDR3 sequence (DNA): TGTGCCAGCAGCTCCCCTCCGGGACAGGTCTATCCTGACTCTGGAAACACCATATATTTT. It specifies CASSSPPGQVYPDSGNTIYF.

The chain has TRBV4-3 and TRBJ2-5; 9 nucleotides align to TRBD1. Looked up from germline, CDR1 is LGHNA and CDR2 is YSLEER. With 4 bases clipped from V and 6 bases from J, the junction kept 12 bases outside the gene matches. This CDR3 contains 16 residues. The CDR3 protein is CASSPAAEGQGQTQYF. CDR3 nucleotide sequence: TGCGCCAGCAGCCCCGCCGCGGAGGGACAGGGACAGACCCAGTACTTC.

The chain uses TRBV9 and TRBJ2-1; 13 bases line up with TRBD2. Germline values: CDR1 SGDLS, CDR2 YYNGEE. The J segment lost 2 bases and the V segment lost 3 bases, leaving 8 bases of the junction unmatched. The CDR3 length is 18 residues. The CDR3 region is CASSEPLAGGVTYNEQFF. As DNA, the CDR3 is TGTGCCAGCAGCGAACCACTAGCGGGAGGGGTGACCTACAATGAGCAGTTCTTC.

This chain joins TRBV9 and TRBJ2-7; 7 bases are shared with TRBD1. Germline CDR1 and CDR2: SGDLS and YYNGEE. CDR3 size: 13 residues. The J segment lost 8 bases and the V segment lost 0 bases, leaving 5 bases of the junction unmatched. CDR3: CASSVGTGLQQYF. In DNA, the CDR3 is TGTGCCAGCAGCGTAGGGACAGGCCTTCAGCAGTACTTC.